The 11 T cell receptor beta chains given below trace back to one sample, sequenced in a study of T cells in women clearing cervical HPV infection. Produced via immunoSEQ multiplex PCR; TCRdb's table is partial and in-frame only. The sample shows about 41,000 clones, and 7.6% sits with its ten largest clones. The sample taken for sequencing was blood buffy coat. Every receptor here comes from a woman between 18 and 70 years old with a cervical HPV16 infection that either progressed to CIN3+ or cleared (not recorded which).

Note on this clone: The read is 3 residues too short to cover the CDR3 end, so that end is filled in from the germline J gene. V is TRBV5-1 and J is TRBJ2-7; 8 nucleotides match TRBD1. With 2 bases clipped from V and 1 base from J, the junction kept 5 bases outside the gene matches. This CDR3 spans 15 amino acids. The germline gives CDR1 SGHRS, CDR2 YFSETQ. CDR3: CASSFSGTGSYEQYF. The part of the CDR3 DNA that was read is TGCGCCAGCAGCTTTTCCGGGACAGGATCCTACGAG.

Points on this clone: The read gets to within 3 residues of the CDR3 end, and the germline J gene fills in the rest. The chain uses TRBV10-1 and TRBJ2-1, with 8 nucleotides matching TRBD2. This CDR3 is 16 amino acids long. Unmatched junction bases numbered 4, after V lost 3 bases and J lost 0 bases. Germline CDR1 WNHNN, CDR2 SYGVQD (reference sequence). CDR3 DNA (partial): TGCGCCAGCAGTGACTCTAGCGGGCCCTCCTACAATGAG. It translates to CASSDSSGPSYNE. The entire CDR3 protein reads CASSDSSGPSYNEQFF.

For this clone: The read finishes 3 residues shy of the CDR3 end, and the germline J gene is used to complete it. The V gene is TRBV10-3, the J gene TRBJ2-2, with 10 bases that match TRBD2. V gave up 8 bases and J gave up 5 bases; unmatched junction bases: 17. The CDR3 has 18 residues. Looked up from germline, CDR1 is ENHRY and CDR2 is SYGVKD. The chain's CDR3 is CAISWDRLAGVGTGELFF. Partial CDR3 DNA: TGTGCCATCTCATGGGATAGGCTAGCGGGAGTGGGGACCGGGGAG.

With respect to this clone: The CDR3 end is not reached by the read, which stops 3 residues before it; the germline J gene fills it in. This chain joins TRBV19 and TRBJ2-5; tentatively, D is TRBD1 (6 bases). With 7 bases removed from V and 4 bases from J, the gap between germline ends came to 10 bases. The CDR3 has 12 amino acids. Germline CDR1 LNHDA, CDR2 SQIVND (reference sequence). CDR3 bases read: TGTGCCAGTACCGAAGGGGGAGAGACC. Translation gives CASTEGGET. The entire CDR3 is CASTEGGETQYF.

Concerning this clone: The sequenced fragment ends 3 residues before the CDR3 boundary, so the rest is inferred from the germline J gene. J is TRBJ1-2 and V is TRBV19, with 7 bases that match TRBD1. Germline assignment: CDR1 LNHDA and CDR2 SQIVND (reference sequence). CDR3 size: 14 residues. Trimming removed 7 bases from V and 4 bases from J; junction bases left unmatched: 9. CDR3 DNA (partial): TGTGCCAGTAAAAGGGACAGCACTCCCTATGGC. Its protein product is CASKRDSTPYG. The full-length CDR3 reads as CASKRDSTPYGYTF.

As for this clone: Sequencing ends 3 residues short of the CDR3 end; the germline J gene provides the rest. J is TRBJ2-1 and V is TRBV7-9; a possible D gene is TRBD1 (7 bases). This CDR3 contains 14 residues. The germline V gene has CDR1 SEHNR and CDR2 FQNEAQ (reference sequence). V lost 4 bases, J lost 6 bases, and 13 bases lay in between. This CDR3 reads CASSYRQGGNEQFF. CDR3 DNA, as far as it was read: TGTGCCAGCAGCTATCGACAGGGAGGCAATGAG.

To note about this clone: The DNA ends 3 residues before the CDR3 does, and the rest of the CDR3 is filled in from the germline J gene. The V call is TRBV20-1, the J call TRBJ1-1; D remains ambiguous. Per germline, CDR1 DFQATT and CDR2 SNEGSKA (reference sequence). This CDR3 contains 16 residues. The chain's CDR3 is CSARSASIAARRAAFF. The covered CDR3 bases are TGCAGTGCTAGATCCGCCTCGATCGCCGCGAGGAGGGCA.

To note about this clone: The CDR3 extends 3 residues past the end of the read, so its final part is completed from the germline J gene. The chain links TRBV2 to TRBJ2-1; TRBD1 agrees at 8 bases. With 1 base clipped from V and 8 bases from J, the junction kept 4 bases outside the gene matches. CDR1 is SNHLY, CDR2 FYNNEI, per germline. The length of the CDR3 is 14 residues. CDR3 amino acids: CASSEGQGAYEQFF. The DNA read from the CDR3 is TGTGCCAGCAGTGAAGGGCAGGGGGCTTATGAG.

A remark on this clone: The read gets to within 3 residues of the CDR3 end, and the germline J gene fills in the rest. This sequence joins TRBV19 and TRBJ1-3; D remains ambiguous. The V and J ends lost 10 bases and 3 bases respectively, with 7 bases between them. Per germline, CDR1 LNHDA and CDR2 SQIVND (reference sequence). CDR3 length: 11 residues. This CDR3 reads CATNSGNTIYF. The sequenced CDR3 bases are TGTGCCACCAACAGTGGAAACACC. The whole variable domain, remainder taken from reference TRBV19 and TRBJ1-3, is DGGITQSPKYLFRKEGQNVTLSCEQNLNHDAMYWYRQDPGQGLRLIYYSQIVNDFQKGDIAEGYSVSREKKESFPLTVTSAQKNPTAFYLCATNSGNTIYFGEGSWLTVV.

About this clone itself: Sequencing ends 3 residues short of the CDR3 end; the germline J gene provides the rest. The gene calls are TRBV23-1 and TRBJ1-3; D may be TRBD1 (5 bases). TRBV23-1 is identified as an open reading frame with a role that is uncertain. This CDR3 contains 19 residues. Trimming took off 5 bases at V and 0 bases at J, with 23 bases between the two ends. The CDR3 sequence: CASSTRDATRRFSGNTIYF. Partial CDR3 DNA: TGCGCCAGCAGTACTAGGGACGCGACTAGACGATTCTCTGGAAACACC.

Of note for this clone: The read ends 3 residues early relative to the CDR3; the germline J gene fills the gap. The V and J genes are TRBV5-1 and TRBJ2-1; 7 bases map to TRBD1. This CDR3 has 13 amino acids. V gave up 6 bases and J gave up 5 bases; unmatched junction bases: 5. Germline V gene sequence: CDR1 SGHRS, CDR2 YFSETQ. The CDR3 is CASTGTVDNEQFF. The sequenced CDR3 bases are TGCGCCAGCACTGGGACAGTCGACAATGAG.